This T cell receptor (beta chain) was sequenced during a study of cytomegalovirus exposure and HLA in healthy donors. This clone was counted many times. Its specificity is not known. General observations from the study: Prediction of most subjects' HLA-A and HLA-B alleles by TCR beta sequences was reportedly accurate. It emerged from a later analysis that several of the most significant clusters appeared to be linked to common viral pathogens. Looking again later, the authors saw that most CMV-associated TCR beta chains seemed HLA-restricted. In a later analysis, TCR beta V- and J-gene trimming was associated with a missense DCLRE1C variant.

Vbeta (60) and Jbeta (13) primers were used in the PCR. Sequenced by immunoSEQ multiplex PCR; TCRdb stores in-frame clones only, minus some. The table has approximately 110,000 clones, roughly 63% seen once. V was clipped by 5 bases and J by 4 bases; unmatched bases: 9. The CDR3 contains 15 residues. Germline V gene data show CDR1 as SNHLY and CDR2 as FYNNEI. The sequence came from a woman in her 70s in good health and CMV-seropositive. Sequencing used PBMCs. The rearrangement uses TRBV2 and TRBJ1-1, with 8 bases matching TRBD1. The DNA of the CDR3 is TGTGCCAGCAGTTCCTCCAGGGGGCTCGGCACTGAAGCTTTCTTT. Its protein product is CASSSSRGLGTEAFF.